The 9 T cell receptor beta chains in this list originate from one sample, sequenced in a study of identical twins. TCRdb recomputed calls from the 5' RACE reads with MiXCR, one row per CDR3 protein. This sample yields about 890,000 distinct CDR3 sequences, of which roughly 12% are seen a single time; 1.5% to 2% belongs to the top ten. The same data also contributed to another study, on yellow fever vaccine responses in identical twins.

Sequencing was carried out using PBMCs. The receptors were gathered from a woman between 18 and 30 years old in good health.

CDR3 protein: CASSLRQYSNQPQHF. In DNA, the CDR3 is TGTGCCAGCAGTTTACGTCAGTATAGCAATCAGCCCCAGCATTTT. This rearrangement joins TRBV28 to TRBJ1-5, with no clear D. V lost 2 bases and J lost 0, with 8 bases in between. The CDR3 covers 15 residues. CDR1 and CDR2 from the germline V gene are MDHEN and SYDVKM.

Ten or more counts support this clonotype. The chain employs TRBV12-3 or TRBV12-4 and TRBJ2-3, with 7 bases fitting TRBD2. V was clipped by 4 bases and J by 4 bases; unmatched bases: 5. This CDR3 has 14 amino acids. CDR3 sequence reads: CASSSGEGSDTQYF. The CDR3 DNA reads as TGTGCCAGCAGTTCTGGGGAGGGGTCAGATACGCAGTATTTT.

This clonotype was counted a few times. The V call is TRBV12-3 or TRBV12-4, the J call TRBJ1-2; D gene unclear. V lost 7 bases and J 3 bases, leaving 15 bases between the germline ends. This CDR3 is 14 amino acids long. This CDR3 is CASTVSTRYYGYTF. The CDR3, as DNA: TGTGCCAGCACCGTTTCGACCCGTTACTATGGCTACACCTTC.

The J gene is TRBJ2-5, the V gene TRBV3-1; TRBD2 aligns across 11 bases. CDR3 length: 15 amino acids. Germline V gives CDR1 LGHDT, CDR2 YNNKEL (reference sequence). J gave up 2 bases and V 4 bases, and 3 bases lay outside the gene matches. The CDR3 reads CASSPRLAGQETQYF. For the CDR3, the DNA is TGTGCCAGCAGCCCGAGACTAGCGGGACAAGAGACCCAGTACTTC.

This clonotype was seen ten or more times. The gene calls are TRBV10-2 and TRBJ1-5, with D possibly being TRBD1 (5 bases). Trimming removed 2 bases at V and 5 bases at J, with 7 bases between. Germline CDR1 WSHSY, CDR2 SAAADI. This CDR3 comprises 13 residues. The CDR3 spells CASSEGADQPQHF. The CDR3 nucleotides are TGCGCCAGCAGTGAGGGGGCGGATCAGCCCCAGCATTTT.

This clonotype was seen at least ten times. V and J are TRBV7-9 and TRBJ2-7; a weak D match, TRBD2 (5 bases). The V gene lost 1 base and the J gene lost 7 bases, with 11 bases spanning the gap. Germline values: CDR1 SEHNR, CDR2 FQNEAQ (reference sequence). This CDR3 contains 13 residues. In nucleotides, the CDR3 is TGTGCCAGCAGCTTAGACGGGGTTGGAGAGCAGTACGTC. Its protein is CASSLDGVGEQYV.

The chain employs TRBV12-3 or TRBV12-4 and TRBJ2-2; 10 bases map to TRBD2. With 5 bases clipped from V and 1 base from J, the junction kept 4 bases outside the gene matches. The CDR3 is made up of 16 amino acids. This CDR3 reads CASSPASGGNTGELFF. The CDR3 DNA reads TGTGCCAGCAGTCCTGCTAGCGGGGGGAACACCGGGGAGCTGTTTTTT.

This clonotype was counted at least ten times. V usage is TRBV12-3 or TRBV12-4 and J usage is TRBJ2-2; the match to TRBD2 covers 9 bases. The CDR3 runs to 16 residues. V dropped 7 bases and J dropped 4; count of bases not matched to a gene: 10. CDR3 in DNA: TGTGCCAGCACGAGGGAGACTAGCGGTATCACCGGGGAGCTGTTTTTT. Its translation: CASTRETSGITGELFF.

DNA of the CDR3: TGTGCCACCAGCAGAGACTTGGGGACTAGTAGACAAGAGACCCAGTACTTC. As protein: CATSRDLGTSRQETQYF. The V gene is TRBV15, the J gene TRBJ2-5; 8 bases align to TRBD2. The CDR3 runs to 17 residues. CDR1 LNHNV and CDR2 YYDKDF come from the germline V gene (reference sequence). Trimming removed 0 bases from V and 2 bases from J; junction bases left unmatched: 8.